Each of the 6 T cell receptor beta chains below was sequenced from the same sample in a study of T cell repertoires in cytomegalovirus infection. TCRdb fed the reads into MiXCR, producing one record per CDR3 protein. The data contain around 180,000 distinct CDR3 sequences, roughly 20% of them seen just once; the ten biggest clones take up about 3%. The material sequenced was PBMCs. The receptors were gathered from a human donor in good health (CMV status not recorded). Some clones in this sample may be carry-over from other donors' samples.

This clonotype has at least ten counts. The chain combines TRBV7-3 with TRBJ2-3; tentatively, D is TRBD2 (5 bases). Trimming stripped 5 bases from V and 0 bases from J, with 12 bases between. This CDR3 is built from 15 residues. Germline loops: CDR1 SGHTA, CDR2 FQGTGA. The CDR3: CASSQAPGSTDTQYF. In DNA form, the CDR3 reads TGTGCCAGCAGCCAGGCCCCGGGAAGCACAGATACGCAGTATTTT.

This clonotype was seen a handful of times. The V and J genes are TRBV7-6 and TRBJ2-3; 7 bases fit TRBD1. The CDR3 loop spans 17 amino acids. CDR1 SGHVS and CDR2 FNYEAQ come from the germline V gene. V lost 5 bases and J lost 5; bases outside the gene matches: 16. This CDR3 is CASSTRGGQIPGDTQYF. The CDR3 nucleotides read TGTGCCAGCAGCACCAGAGGGGGACAGATCCCGGGAGATACGCAGTATTTT.

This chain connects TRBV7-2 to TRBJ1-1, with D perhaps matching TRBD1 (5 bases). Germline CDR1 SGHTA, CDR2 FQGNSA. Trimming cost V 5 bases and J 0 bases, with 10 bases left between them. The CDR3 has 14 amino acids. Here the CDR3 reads CASSLTVMNTEAFF. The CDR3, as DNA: TGTGCCAGCAGCCTGACAGTCATGAACACTGAAGCTTTCTTT.

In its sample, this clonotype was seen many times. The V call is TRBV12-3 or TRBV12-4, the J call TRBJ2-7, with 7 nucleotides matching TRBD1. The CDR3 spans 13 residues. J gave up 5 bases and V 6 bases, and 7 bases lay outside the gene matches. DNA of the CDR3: TGTGCCAGCAGGGAGGACAGGTTCGACGAGCAGTACTTC. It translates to CASREDRFDEQYF.

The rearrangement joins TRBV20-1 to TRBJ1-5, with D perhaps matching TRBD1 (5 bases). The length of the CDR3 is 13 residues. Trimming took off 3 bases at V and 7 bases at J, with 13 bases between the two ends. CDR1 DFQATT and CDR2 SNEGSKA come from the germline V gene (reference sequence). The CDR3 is CSARIGAGQPQHF. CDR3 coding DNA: TGCAGTGCTAGGATAGGGGCAGGCCAGCCCCAGCATTTT.

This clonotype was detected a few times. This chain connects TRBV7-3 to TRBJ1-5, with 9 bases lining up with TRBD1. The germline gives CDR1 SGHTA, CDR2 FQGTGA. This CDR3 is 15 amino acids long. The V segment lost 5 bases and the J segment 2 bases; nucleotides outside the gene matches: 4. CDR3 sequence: CASSVTGGGNQPQHF. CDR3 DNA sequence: TGTGCCAGCAGCGTCACAGGGGGCGGCAATCAGCCCCAGCATTTT. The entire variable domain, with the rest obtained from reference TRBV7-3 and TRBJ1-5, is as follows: GAGVSQTPSNKVTEKGKYVELRCDPISGHTALYWYRQSLGQGPEFLIYFQGTGAADDSGLPNDRFFAVRPEGSVSTLKIQRTERGDSAVYLCASSVTGGGNQPQHFGDGTRLSIL.